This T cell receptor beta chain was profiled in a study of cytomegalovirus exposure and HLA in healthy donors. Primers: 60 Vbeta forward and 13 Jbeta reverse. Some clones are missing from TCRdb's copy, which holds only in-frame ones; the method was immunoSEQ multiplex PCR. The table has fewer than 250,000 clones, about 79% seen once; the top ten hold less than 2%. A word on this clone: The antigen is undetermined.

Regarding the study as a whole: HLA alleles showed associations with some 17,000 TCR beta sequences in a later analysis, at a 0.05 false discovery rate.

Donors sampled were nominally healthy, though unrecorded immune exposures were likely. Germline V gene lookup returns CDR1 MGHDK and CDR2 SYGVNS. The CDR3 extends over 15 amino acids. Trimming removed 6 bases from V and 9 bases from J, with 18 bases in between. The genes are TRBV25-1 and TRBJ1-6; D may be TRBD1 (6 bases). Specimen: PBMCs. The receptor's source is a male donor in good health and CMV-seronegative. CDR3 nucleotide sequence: TGTGCCAGCAGGGGGTTGGTAGGGGGAAGTTCACCCCTCCACTTT. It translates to CASRGLVGGSSPLHF.